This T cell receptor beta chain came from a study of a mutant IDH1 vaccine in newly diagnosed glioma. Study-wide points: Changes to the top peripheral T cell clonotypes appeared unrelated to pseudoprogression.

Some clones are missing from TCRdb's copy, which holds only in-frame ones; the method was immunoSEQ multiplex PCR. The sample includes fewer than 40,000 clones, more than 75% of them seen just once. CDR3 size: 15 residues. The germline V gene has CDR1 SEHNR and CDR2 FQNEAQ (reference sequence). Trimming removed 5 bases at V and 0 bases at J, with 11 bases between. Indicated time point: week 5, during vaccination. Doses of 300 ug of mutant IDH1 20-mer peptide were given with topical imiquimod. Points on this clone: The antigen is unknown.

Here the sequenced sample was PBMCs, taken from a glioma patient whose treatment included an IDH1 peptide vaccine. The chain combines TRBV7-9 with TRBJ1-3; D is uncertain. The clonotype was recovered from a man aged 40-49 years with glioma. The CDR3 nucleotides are TGTGCCAGCAGCCAGACCGTACTCTCTGGAAACACCATATATTTT. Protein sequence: CASSQTVLSGNTIYF. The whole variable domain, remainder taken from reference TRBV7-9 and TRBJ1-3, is DTGVSQNPRHKITKRGQNVTFRCDPISEHNRLYWYRQTLGQGPEFLTYFQNEAQLEKSRLLSDRFSAERPKGSFSTLEIQRTEQGDSAMYLCASSQTVLSGNTIYFGEGSWLTVV.